A selection of T cell receptor beta chains follows, all from one sample in a study of blood T cells in healthy people across ages. TCRdb called the 5' RACE reads again in MiXCR, with one record for every CDR3 protein. The sample gives 2 million or so distinct CDR3 sequences, roughly 49% of which show up once; less than 2.5% is in the top ten. The sample was blood. The receptors were sampled from a woman between 35 and 50 years old in good health. Both conserved end residues are part of each CDR3. Size is stated for part of the rows, as once, few or many counts, or as a class when the clone is expanded.

j_call v_call clone_size cdr3_aa
TRBJ2-1 TRBV14 . CASNGIGVDNNEQFF
TRBJ2-7 TRBV20-1 few CSAPGTSGGAYEQYF
TRBJ2-1 TRBV29-1 . CSLPGGSGGRFSYNEQFF
TRBJ1-6 TRBV9 . CASSGPGGNSPLHF
TRBJ2-1 TRBV20-1 . CSARSRTGKIDEQFF
TRBJ2-5 TRBV10-1 few CASSDIRGVGETQYF
TRBJ2-3 TRBV27 . CASRPTAFGLAGDTDTQYF
TRBJ2-5 TRBV7-2 . CASSPRPAATQETQYF
TRBJ2-5 TRBV29-1 . CSVELRGAQETQYF
TRBJ1-5 TRBV4-1 few CASSQEDRDYQPQHF
TRBJ2-1 TRBV4-3 . CASSQGVLDNDQFF
TRBJ2-7 TRBV20-1 few CSARDLAGGFYEQYF
TRBJ2-3 TRBV2 few CASATDTQYF
TRBJ1-1 TRBV4-3 . CASSQVGGPGVSTEAFF
TRBJ2-1 TRBV7-2 . CASSFSTARDEQFF
TRBJ2-6 TRBV4-2 . CASSQDGPYSGANVLTF
TRBJ2-1 TRBV5-5 . CASSQPSYEQFF
. TRBV10-3 few CAISTGGETQYF
TRBJ2-7 TRBV9 once CASSDRQGLSYEQYF
TRBJ2-6 TRBV5-1 . CASSLVGLSSGANVLTF
TRBJ2-7 TRBV20-1 few CSASSGVRAYEQYF
TRBJ2-3 TRBV4-3 few CASSLTAGLLTSTDTQYF
TRBJ1-6 TRBV4-3 . CASSPSGVPYNSPLHF
TRBJ2-5 TRBV28 . CASSFDGTQETQYF
TRBJ2-7 TRBV28 few CASSPPSPIGGQYF
TRBJ2-5 TRBV3-1 . CASSHYRDRGEETQYF
TRBJ1-2 TRBV5-1 . CASNRGSSNYGYTF
TRBJ2-7 TRBV7-9 . CASSLEGGEEQYF
TRBJ2-7 TRBV4-3 . CASSQDLGDRGYEQYF
TRBJ2-5 TRBV9 . CASSVSARTGETQYF
TRBJ2-6 TRBV2 . CASSERQVSSGANVLTF
TRBJ2-3 TRBV6-2/TRBV6-3 . CASSYPAGLTSGGFATDTQYF
TRBJ2-3 TRBV20-1 . CSARDRVSGGALFTDTQYF
TRBJ2-6 TRBV6-5 . CASKVPSGANVLTF
TRBJ2-5 TRBV29-1 . CSSVGRGETQYF
TRBJ2-4 TRBV6-6 . CASSYGQGVTYERYF
TRBJ2-1 TRBV5-1 few CASSSRTAHEQFF